One and the same sample provided the 27 T cell receptor beta chains below, sequenced in a study of patients and donors after allogeneic stem cell transplantation. TCRdb analysed the RT-PCR reads with MiXCR anew, one entry per CDR3 protein. This sample has around 30,000 distinct CDR3 sequences; 37% occur once, and the top ten carry about 80%. Sequencing was done on a sample of blood, either unsorted or a sorted T cell fraction (not recorded which). Receptor source: a human donor who was either an allogeneic HSCT recipient or a stem cell or donor lymphocyte infusion donor (not recorded which). It is not recorded whose cells these are; they may come from a transplant donor.

This clonotype was seen a few times. The rearrangement uses TRBV11-3 and TRBJ1-1, with D maybe TRBD1 (6 bases). The CDR3 runs to 14 residues. CDR1 SGHNT and CDR2 YENEEA come from the germline V gene. Trimming shortened V by 5 bases and J by 5 bases, and 15 bases separated the two germline ends. The CDR3: CASSHQGSETEAFF. CDR3 DNA: TGTGCCAGCAGCCATCAGGGGTCGGAGACTGAAGCTTTCTTT.

V and J are TRBV20-1 and TRBJ2-3, with 13 nucleotides matching TRBD2. Unmatched junction bases numbered 4, after V lost 7 bases and J lost 3 bases. The CDR3 is 14 amino acids. CDR1 and CDR2 (germline): DFQATT, SNEGSKA (reference sequence). The CDR3 nucleotides read TGCAGTGTCATGACTAGCGGGGGGACAGATACGCAGTATTTT. As protein: CSVMTSGGTDTQYF.

This chain joins TRBV10-3 and TRBJ2-1, with a tentative D call TRBD1 (6 bases). The V and J ends lost 0 bases and 7 bases respectively, with 13 bases between them. The CDR3 length is 15 residues. Germline V gene sequence: CDR1 ENHRY, CDR2 SYGVKD. This chain's CDR3 is CAISESGGGGNEQFF. The CDR3, as DNA: TGTGCCATCAGTGAGTCGGGTGGGGGCGGTAATGAGCAGTTCTTC.

This chain connects TRBV5-1 to TRBJ2-1, with D perhaps being TRBD1 or TRBD2 (5 bases each). V lost 3 bases, J lost 8 bases, and 12 bases lay in between. The CDR3 is 13 amino acids. Germline V lookup: CDR1 SGHRS, CDR2 YFSETQ. CDR3 bases: TGCGCCAGCAGCTGGGGGTACGTGGATGAGCAGTTCTTC. Translating it yields CASSWGYVDEQFF.

This chain links TRBV3-1 with TRBJ2-3, with TRBD2 matching 8 bases. Losses at the gene ends were 0 bases for V and 4 bases for J; bases not matched to a gene: 6. The germline V gene encodes CDR1 LGHDT and CDR2 YNNKEL (reference sequence). The CDR3 extends over 16 amino acids. CDR3 residues: CASSQDRTSGADTQYF. In DNA form, the CDR3 reads TGTGCCAGCAGCCAAGATAGAACTAGCGGAGCAGATACGCAGTATTTT.

This clonotype occurred a few times. The rearrangement uses TRBV15 and TRBJ1-1; a possible D gene is TRBD1 (5 bases). The CDR3 is 13 amino acids. In germline, CDR1 is LNHNV, CDR2 YYDKDF (reference sequence). Trimming stripped 4 bases from V and 3 bases from J, with 9 bases between. CDR3 in amino acids: CATSIGADTEAFF. CDR3 DNA: TGTGCCACCAGCATTGGGGCGGACACTGAAGCTTTCTTT.

This clonotype came up a few times. The chain combines TRBV15 with TRBJ1-4, with 9 bases aligning to TRBD1. The CDR3 has 15 amino acids. Germline CDR1 LNHNV, CDR2 YYDKDF (reference sequence). Trimming took 4 bases from V and 7 from J; bases not matched to a gene: 7. In DNA form, the CDR3 reads TGTGCCACCAGCAACCTCGGGACAGGGCGTGAAAAACTGTTTTTT. Residues: CATSNLGTGREKLFF.

V is TRBV6-5 and J is TRBJ1-1; possibly TRBD1 for D (6 bases). The V gene lost 5 bases and the J gene lost 4 bases, with 11 bases spanning the gap. The germline V gene encodes CDR1 MNHEY and CDR2 SVGAGI. The CDR3 length is 13 residues. CDR3 nucleotide sequence: TGTGCCAGCAGTACGCCCAGGGGCACTGAAGCTTTCTTT. Translated, it gives CASSTPRGTEAFF.

The rearrangement uses TRBV6-5 and TRBJ1-2; a weak D match, TRBD1 (5 bases). V was clipped by 5 bases and J by 3 bases, with 16 bases between them. Germline loops: CDR1 MNHEY, CDR2 SVGAGI. This CDR3 region has 15 residues. The DNA for the CDR3 is TGTGCCAGCAGTCGCCTGGGGGGGGGTTACTATGGCTACACCTTC. This sequence encodes CASSRLGGGYYGYTF.

The sample holds a few counts of this clonotype. The V call is TRBV11-2, the J call TRBJ2-1, with 12 bases identical to TRBD2. Germline V gives CDR1 SGHAT, CDR2 FQNNGV. Trimming at V came to 5 bases and at J to 1 base, leaving 3 bases not matched to a gene. The CDR3 is made up of 16 amino acids. CDR3: CASSLLAGGSYNEQFF. DNA of the CDR3: TGTGCCAGCAGCCTGCTAGCGGGAGGGTCCTACAATGAGCAGTTCTTC.

The chain has TRBV20-1 and TRBJ2-7, with 7 bases that match TRBD2. Germline V gene sequence: CDR1 DFQATT, CDR2 SNEGSKA (reference sequence). This CDR3 spans 15 amino acids. V gave up 5 bases and J gave up 2 bases; unmatched junction bases: 12. The CDR3 reads CSAPSRGEGTYEQYF. The CDR3 coding sequence is TGCAGTGCTCCTTCTCGAGGGGAGGGAACCTACGAGCAGTACTTC.

This clonotype was seen a handful of times. The J gene is TRBJ1-1, the V gene TRBV4-2, with D unclear. Trimming shortened V by 4 bases and J by 4 bases, and 10 bases separated the two germline ends. CDR3 length: 13 amino acids. From germline, CDR1 is LGHNA and CDR2 YNFKEQ. The CDR3, as DNA: TGTGCCAGCAGCCCAGCAAGGCGCACTGAAGCTTTCTTT. Translating gives CASSPARRTEAFF.

This clonotype was counted a few times. This chain's CDR3 is CATSDWRGLYNEQFF. CDR3 bases: TGTGCCACCAGTGATTGGCGGGGGCTCTACAATGAGCAGTTCTTC. This chain joins TRBV24-1 and TRBJ2-1; TRBD2 is a possible D gene (7 bases). Trimming pared 2 bases from V and 3 bases from J, leaving 10 bases between. Germline values: CDR1 KGHDR, CDR2 SFDVKD. The CDR3 spans 15 residues.

This chain joins TRBV3-1 and TRBJ2-2; 8 bases match TRBD2. Germline CDR1 LGHDT, CDR2 YNNKEL (reference sequence). CDR3 length: 16 residues. Unmatched junction bases numbered 11, after V lost 4 bases and J lost 7 bases. CDR3 sequence reads: CASSPRTSLHGGELFF. For the CDR3, the DNA is TGTGCCAGCAGCCCAAGGACTAGCCTCCATGGCGGGGAGCTGTTTTTT.

The chain is built from TRBV20-1 and TRBJ1-4; D not certain. This CDR3 region has 13 residues. Germline CDR1 DFQATT, CDR2 SNEGSKA (reference sequence). Trimming took 3 bases from V and 8 from J, leaving 13 bases between them. The CDR3 is CSARPGLKEKLFF. The DNA of the CDR3 is TGCAGTGCTAGGCCCGGGTTAAAGGAAAAACTGTTTTTT.

The sample holds one count of this clonotype. The rearrangement links TRBV20-1 to TRBJ2-7; a possible D gene is TRBD1 (7 bases). Germline V gene lookup returns CDR1 DFQATT and CDR2 SNEGSKA (reference sequence). CDR3 length: 14 amino acids. V dropped 5 bases and J dropped 4 bases, with 18 bases sitting between them. CDR3 sequence reads: CSASPRGAFYEQYV. The CDR3 DNA reads TGCAGTGCTTCTCCCAGGGGGGCGTTTTACGAGCAGTACGTC.

The chain combines TRBV20-1 with TRBJ2-4; D gene ambiguous. The germline V gene encodes CDR1 DFQATT and CDR2 SNEGSKA (reference sequence). Trimming stripped 3 bases from V and 0 bases from J, with 6 bases between. This CDR3 has 13 residues. The CDR3 DNA reads TGCAGTGCTAGGGTTCTAGCCAAAAACATTCAGTACTTC. Protein sequence: CSARVLAKNIQYF.

This sequence joins TRBV2 and TRBJ2-6; tentatively, D is TRBD1 (6 bases). The V gene lost 2 bases and the J gene lost 5 bases, with 16 bases spanning the gap. This CDR3 has 17 residues. Germline-derived CDR1 and CDR2 are SNHLY and FYNNEI. CDR3 amino acids: CASSEKSGTPRANVLTF. CDR3 nucleotide sequence: TGTGCCAGCAGTGAAAAGTCCGGGACACCTAGGGCCAACGTCCTGACTTTC.

The rearrangement uses TRBV3-1 and TRBJ1-1, with 7 bases identical to TRBD1. This CDR3 is built from 14 residues. Per the germline V gene, CDR1 is LGHDT and CDR2 is YNNKEL (reference sequence). V gave up 0 bases and J gave up 6 bases; unmatched junction bases: 4. DNA of the CDR3: TGTGCCAGCAGCCAAGATCCAGGGGGGGCTGAAGCTTTCTTT. Encoded protein: CASSQDPGGAEAFF.

This clonotype has just a few counts. This rearrangement joins TRBV6-1 to TRBJ2-7; D is perhaps TRBD1 (5 bases). CDR3 length: 13 amino acids. Trimming left V 6 bases short and J 2 bases short, with 11 bases between. CDR1 MNHNS and CDR2 SASEGT come from the germline V gene. The CDR3 sequence: CASRERQTYEQYV. The CDR3 nucleotides read TGTGCCAGCAGAGAAAGACAGACCTACGAGCAGTACGTC.

Only a few counts were recorded for this clonotype. The rearrangement links TRBV6-5 to TRBJ2-3, with 9 positions matching TRBD1. The CDR3 consists of 18 residues. Per the germline V gene, CDR1 is MNHEY and CDR2 is SVGAGI. V lost 2 bases to trimming and J lost 5 bases; unmatched junction nucleotides: 14. CDR3 nucleotide sequence: TGTGCCAGCAGTTACAGGAGACCAACAGGGGGCACCAGAGATACGCAGTATTTT. Its translation is CASSYRRPTGGTRDTQYF.

This rearrangement joins TRBV10-3 to TRBJ2-2; D unresolved. The CDR3 covers 14 residues. CDR1 and CDR2 from the germline V gene are ENHRY and SYGVKD. The V gene lost 3 bases and the J gene lost 2 bases, with 7 bases spanning the gap. The CDR3 here is CAISESRNTGELFF. In DNA, the CDR3 is TGTGCCATCAGTGAATCCAGAAACACCGGGGAGCTGTTTTTT.

On this clonotype: One end of the junction does not line up with germline, which may come from a read error. The CDR3 loop reads CSSSLGQGSTGELFF. DNA for the CDR3: TGTTCCAGCAGTCTTGGACAGGGTAGCACCGGGGAGCTGTTTTTT. The genes are TRBV12-3 or TRBV12-4 and TRBJ2-2; 8 bases are a match to TRBD1. The CDR3 totals 15 residues.

V usage is TRBV29-1 and J usage is TRBJ1-4; D is unresolved. V lost 5 bases and J lost 7, with 11 bases in between. The CDR3 is 12 residues long. Germline loops: CDR1 SQVTM, CDR2 ANQGSEA. The chain's CDR3 is CSVFYGSEKLFF. In DNA, the CDR3 is TGCAGCGTTTTTTATGGTAGTGAAAAACTGTTTTTT.

There are a few counts of this clonotype. The chain has TRBV11-3 and TRBJ1-4; D is possibly TRBD1 (6 bases). The length of the CDR3 is 16 residues. The germline V gene encodes CDR1 SGHNT and CDR2 YENEEA. Trimming removed 3 bases at V and 8 bases at J, with 19 bases between. The CDR3, as DNA: TGTGCCAGCAGCTTCACGCACCGGGACATAGGAGAAAAACTGTTTTTT. The encoded protein is CASSFTHRDIGEKLFF.

This clonotype turned up a few times. The V and J genes are TRBV6-2 or TRBV6-3 and TRBJ1-1, with 10 bases fitting TRBD1. CDR1 is MNHEY, CDR2 SVGEGT, per germline. CDR3 size: 16 residues. Losses at the gene ends were 6 bases for V and 3 bases for J; bases not matched to a gene: 10. The CDR3 spells CASSWIRQGADTEAFF. The CDR3 DNA is TGTGCCAGCAGCTGGATTCGACAGGGGGCGGACACTGAAGCTTTCTTT.

The chain uses TRBV5-6 and TRBJ2-3; 8 bases map to TRBD2. The CDR3 contains 14 residues. Germline trimming cut 2 bases from V and 3 bases from J; bases unmatched to any gene: 2. CDR1 and CDR2 (germline): SGHDT, YYEEEE. This CDR3 is CASSFIAGTDTQYF. CDR3 in DNA: TGTGCCAGCAGCTTTATAGCGGGAACAGATACGCAGTATTTT.